This T cell receptor (beta chain) came from a study of regulatory T cells in long-lasting Graves disease (dated by TCRdb to 2020 to 2022). Turning to the overall study: In the newly diagnosed Graves' disease group, patients had been taking antithyroid drugs for less than 3 months. This study used TCR sequencing and RNA sequencing of peripheral blood to compare persistent Graves' disease patients against newly diagnosed Graves' disease patients. A total of 33 samples were covered by TCR sequencing, comprising around 13 persistent and approximately 20 newly diagnosed Graves' disease patients. The study took place in China and was registered as a clinical trial. Study-level results and caveats: Sequencing and analysis were restricted to the TCR beta chain. Preferential use of TRBV28, TRBJ1-2 and TRBJ2-5 was observed in persistent disease, whereas TRBV20-1 and TRBJ2-1 were favored in newly diagnosed disease. The authors acknowledged the small sample size as a limitation that may reduce accuracy. Persistent patients shared more public clonotypes among themselves (more than 2,500) than newly diagnosed patients did (more than 950). The study examined only peripheral blood because the primary lesion, thyroid tissue, could not be accessed. Lower TCR Shannon entropy and fewer highly expanded clones were observed in persistent Graves' disease patients than in newly diagnosed patients, which suggested clonal expansion.

Interpreted using the paper, the time point label stands for: newly diagnosed GD, antithyroid drugs for less than 3 months. RNA was extracted from PBMCs in TRIzol for both TCR sequencing and RNA sequencing. The diagnosis of Graves' disease was made according to American Thyroid Association guidelines. Recruitment of patients was carried out at an endocrinology department in Xi'an, China. From each patient, approximately 9.9 milliliters of peripheral blood was collected into an EDTA anticoagulant tube. PBMCs were isolated by Ficoll Paque Plus density gradient separation without further T cell sorting. An Agilent 2100 Bioanalyzer and agarose gel were used to check RNA quality, and a NanoDrop 2000 was used to measure RNA concentration. The CDR3 contains 13 residues, cysteine and phenylalanine counted. Only the CDR3 DNA is retained, 39 bases long and in frame from the first base. At the junction V is shortened by 3 bases and J by 6 bases, with 13 bases in between. The germline V gene (reference sequence) yields DFQATT for CDR1 and SNEGSKA for CDR2.

The method was multiplex PCR. Sequencing instrument: Illumina HiSeq 4000. TCR beta libraries were built with iRepertoire HTBI primers and Arm-PCR amplification of CDR3 regions. PCR products were gel purified before sequencing. In the authors' own workflow: Across samples, 60 to 80 TRBV and roughly 13 TRBJ segments were identified and used for gene usage analysis of CDR3 amino acid clonotypes. COPE and FqMerger were used to merge filtered high-quality paired reads into contigs. BLAST was used to align contigs to the IMGT TRBV, TRBD and TRBJ reference genes, and CDR3 was defined following IMGT. Any clonotype with a frequency above 0.1% was counted as a highly expanded clone. Repertoire diversity was measured by Shannon entropy, and V-J evenness by the Gini coefficient. A clonotype was considered public if more than one individual shared it. TCRdb reran the public reads through fastp at Q25 and MiXCR, keeping productive beta chains. Every entry covers one CDR3 protein and lists the most common genes and DNA from its rows. The V and J calls were not made by the authors but by TCRdb's processing. Present in this sample are 400,000 to 500,000 distinct CDR3 sequences, more than 13% of which were seen just once. Approximately 16% of the sample is held by the ten biggest clonotypes.

This clonotype was observed many times. Its antigen remains unidentified. No per-base quality is available; no much larger clone lies one base away. Another study also made use of these data, one on T cells in Graves' hyperthyroidism and ophthalmopathy. Looking at the second paper: A patient counted as having stable Graves' hyperthyroidism if no progression to ophthalmopathy occurred over 18 months of follow-up. Hyperthyroidism patients were newly diagnosed, had a disease duration of under 2 months, and were aged 18 to 65 years. Any patient with an uncontrolled infection, another autoimmune disease, pregnancy or lactation was excluded. Diagnoses were based on clinical symptoms, serum thyroxine and TRAb, thyroid ultrasound and orbital computed tomography. The first round of RT-PCR for the TCR CDR3 was performed with the HTBI primer set and the Qiagen OneStep RT-PCR kit. Blood samples also contained most of the expanded thyroid clonotypes (frequency above 0.001), which suggests that blood repertoires may reflect thyroid immune responses. Ophthalmopathy was separated from stable hyperthyroidism by a 13 V-J signature model, with approximately 89% sensitivity and just over 81% specificity obtained in cross-validation and 80%/75% obtained in testing. In validation, the model predicted progression to ophthalmopathy a median of roughly 6.2 months before onset, with roughly 70% sensitivity and more than 72% specificity. To identify distinguishing TCR V-J signatures, a discovery cohort of 100 patients was used, comprising 40 to 45 with Graves' ophthalmopathy and about 59 with stable Graves' hyperthyroidism. Prospective prediction of ophthalmopathy was tested in an independent validation cohort consisting of roughly 19 hyperthyroidism patients and more than 15 patients who later progressed to ophthalmopathy. The roughly 91 discovery patients were randomly split 7:3 into training and test sets. In more than 5 Graves' hyperthyroidism patients, the study also compared T-cell repertoires from thyroid tissue with T-cell repertoires from blood. Once sampling was done, hyperthyroidism patients were given methimazole at a starting dose of 30 mg daily, whereas ophthalmopathy patients were given high-dose intravenous methylprednisolone. A second multiplex PCR round built the libraries, followed by size selection and purification. The libraries were sequenced on an Illumina HiSeq2000 using paired-end 100 bp reads. SOAPnuke was used to process the raw data, throwing out any read that contained adapters or uncalled bases, had a mean Phred below 15, or lacked an exact constant-primer or identifier match. COPE v1.2.5 was used to merge the high-quality paired reads, and each unique nucleotide sequence was defined as a clonotype. MiTCR v1.1 was used to align the clonotypes against IMGT TRBV, TRBD and TRBJ reference segments. The analysis was restricted to V-J combinations with a frequency above 0.0001, which together covered approximately 99% of the repertoires. A TCS score was defined as the ratio between F50 (clonal expansion) and ExV (chaos), using BLOSUM62-based TCRdist between CDR3 peptides within each V-J. Welch's t-statistics and random forest reduced roughly 530 V-J features to 13, which were used in a naive Bayes classifier (R e1071). No statistical method was used to set the sample size in advance, and investigators knew the group allocation. The paper describes TCR Vbeta CDR3 sequencing of 140 or so peripheral blood samples, made up of 43 ophthalmopathy patients, 70 to 75 hyperthyroidism patients and about 17 progressor patients.

The V and J genes are TRBV20-1 and TRBJ2-3; the D segment could be TRBD2, given 6 matching bases. Material: peripheral blood mononuclear cells (PBMCs), obtained at new diagnosis, from a patient treated with antithyroid drugs. This TCR was sampled from a young woman with Graves disease. Donor details come from another sample of the same person, matched by shared clones. The bases read TGCAGTGCTAGTGGGCTAGCGCCCGATACGCAGTATTTT. The encoded protein is CSASGLAPDTQYF.